This T cell receptor (beta chain) came from a study of CD8+ T cells in alopecia areata. Study information: A 6-month period off drug followed tofacitinib, which lasted 6 to 18 months.

General study findings and limits: Expanded CD8+ clones among the top 100, as well as scalp clonality, were significantly decreased by tofacitinib.

After removal of 2 bases from V and 7 bases from J, the junction contained 12 bases not matched to a gene. This CDR3 spans 16 amino acids. CDR1 GTSNPN and CDR2 SVGIG come from the germline V gene (reference sequence). The sample holds one count of this clone. No antigen is known for it. Extraction of RNA preceded its reverse transcription into cDNA, which served as the sequencing template. Libraries were prepared by immunoSEQ multiplex PCR; TCRdb keeps only in-frame clonotypes and omits some of them. The repertoire consists of about 190,000 clones, with approximately 60% occurring once and the leading ten covering 0.69%. Documented treatment: oral pan-JAK inhibitor, 5-10 mg twice daily. Investigators sorted PBMCs to obtain both CD4+ and CD8+ T cells.

The rearrangement links TRBV30 to TRBJ1-5; 9 nucleotides match TRBD1. Sequences were derived from CD4+ T cells sorted from blood, sampled at week 4, from a patient treated with tofacitinib. This receptor was obtained from a human donor with alopecia areata. The CDR3 sequence is CAWSYNSGTGNQPQHF. In DNA, the CDR3 is TGTGCCTGGAGTTACAACTCCGGGACAGGGAACCAGCCCCAGCATTTT.